The 27 T cell receptor beta chains listed next were all sequenced from one sample in a study of blood T cell repertoires in COVID-19. Profiled with immunoSEQ multiplex PCR; TCRdb holds only in-frame clones, not every one. The repertoire holds 450,000 to 500,000 clones, approximately 83% seen once, with 3.2% in the top ten. Sequenced sample: peripheral blood. The receptor source for this set is a human donor in a cohort sampled during active COVID-19.

This clone was seen at least ten times. The rearrangement joins TRBV7-6 to TRBJ2-7; 7 bases align to TRBD1. This CDR3 spans 13 amino acids. The germline V gene has CDR1 SGHVS and CDR2 FNYEAQ. The V segment lost 1 base and the J segment 9 bases; nucleotides outside the gene matches: 6. The CDR3 spells CASSLEGARGQYF. The CDR3 nucleotides read TGTGCCAGCAGCTTAGAGGGGGCTAGAGGGCAGTACTTC. The full variable domain, in which reference TRBV7-6 and TRBJ2-7 provide the parts outside the CDR3, is GAGVSQSPRYKVTKRGQDVALRCDPISGHVSLYWYRQALGQGPEFLTYFNYEAQQDKSGLPNDRFSAERPEGSISTLTIQRTEQRDSAMYRCASSLEGARGQYFGPGTRLTVT.

Concerning this clone: Other DNA sequences of this sample code for an identical CDR3. The V call is TRBV7-9, the J call TRBJ2-7; TRBD1 aligns across 10 bases. CDR1 is SEHNR and CDR2 is FQNEAQ in the germline V gene (reference sequence). V trimming: 5 bases; J trimming: 3 bases; junction bases outside the gene matches: 4. The CDR3 consists of 14 residues. Written as DNA, the CDR3 is TGTGCCAGCAGCAGGGGACAGGGGAACTACGAGCAGTACTTC. As protein: CASSRGQGNYEQYF.

The V and J genes are TRBV28 and TRBJ2-5; 13 bases line up with TRBD2. The CDR3 runs 17 residues. CDR1 and CDR2 from the germline V gene are MDHEN and SYDVKM. The V gene end was trimmed by 6 bases and the J gene end by 5 bases; junction bases not matched to a gene: 12. The CDR3 sequence: CASRSGGLAGVLETQYF. CDR3 coding DNA: TGTGCCAGCAGGTCTGGAGGACTAGCGGGAGTATTGGAGACCCAGTACTTC.

This chain uses TRBV28 with TRBJ1-3, with TRBD1 matching 9 bases. Trimming took 4 bases from V and 0 from J; bases not matched to a gene: 13. CDR1 is MDHEN, CDR2 SYDVKM, per germline. The CDR3 consists of 19 residues. Here the CDR3 reads CASSSPGQGSPFSGNTIYF. CDR3 bases: TGTGCCAGCAGTTCCCCGGGACAGGGATCCCCCTTCTCTGGAAACACCATATATTTT. Combining the CDR3 with reference TRBV28 and TRBJ1-3 gives the whole variable domain DVKVTQSSRYLVKRTGEKVFLECVQDMDHENMFWYRQDPGLGLRLIYFSYDVKMKEKGDIPEGYSVSREKKERFSLILESASTNQTSMYLCASSSPGQGSPFSGNTIYFGEGSWLTVV.

V and J are TRBV3-1 (or the pseudogene TRBV3-2) and TRBJ1-2; maybe TRBD1 (6 bases). The CDR3 sequence is 14 residues long. Germline V CDR1 and CDR2: LGHDT, YNNKEL (reference sequence). With 4 bases removed from V and 2 bases from J, the gap between germline ends came to 11 bases. Written as DNA, the CDR3 is TGTGCCAGCAGCCCACAGGGCTACAACTATGGCTACACCTTC. Residues: CASSPQGYNYGYTF.

This sequence joins TRBV19 and TRBJ1-2; D is ambiguous. Trimming took 2 bases from V and 5 from J, leaving 6 bases between them. Germline V gene sequence: CDR1 LNHDA, CDR2 SQIVND (reference sequence). This CDR3 is 12 amino acids long. CDR3 residues: CASSIRVYGYTF. CDR3 nucleotide sequence: TGTGCCAGTAGTATACGAGTTTATGGCTACACCTTC.

This chain links TRBV5-5 with TRBJ2-1; 15 nucleotides agree with TRBD2. This CDR3 contains 16 residues. Germline V lookup: CDR1 SGHKS, CDR2 YYEKEE (reference sequence). J was trimmed by 10 bases and V by 4 bases; bases with no gene match: 9. In DNA form, the CDR3 reads TGTGCCAGCAGCCCGATTTGGACTAGCGGGAGGGGAGAGCAGTTCTTC. It translates to CASSPIWTSGRGEQFF.

The gene calls are TRBV28 and TRBJ2-5, with D possibly TRBD2 on 6 matching bases. There are 15 residues in the CDR3. The V and J ends lost 3 bases and 2 bases respectively, with 13 bases between them. Germline loops: CDR1 MDHEN, CDR2 SYDVKM. The DNA for the CDR3 is TGTGCCAGCAGTTTCGCGGAGCGGGTACAAGAGACCCAGTACTTC. It codes for CASSFAERVQETQYF.

V usage is TRBV20-1 and J usage is TRBJ2-7; 9 bases are a match to TRBD2. With 3 bases clipped from V and 4 bases from J, the junction kept 7 bases outside the gene matches. Germline V gene lookup returns CDR1 DFQATT and CDR2 SNEGSKA (reference sequence). The CDR3 contains 14 residues. The CDR3: CSASKGLARYEQYF. The CDR3 region has the DNA TGCAGTGCTAGTAAGGGACTAGCAAGATACGAGCAGTACTTC.

V gene TRBV6-5 combines with J gene TRBJ1-4; D call uncertain. The CDR3 runs to 11 residues. From germline, CDR1 is MNHEY and CDR2 SVGAGI. Trimming removed 6 bases from V and 5 bases from J, with 4 bases in between. The CDR3 DNA sequence: TGTGCCAGCAGGGCAAATGAAAAACTGTTTTTT. Protein sequence: CASRANEKLFF.

The chain has TRBV30 and TRBJ2-7; the match to TRBD1 covers 7 bases. The CDR3 length is 11 residues. CDR1 GTSNPN and CDR2 SVGIG come from the germline V gene (reference sequence). After removal of 0 bases from V and 13 bases from J, the junction contained 6 bases not matched to a gene. The CDR3 DNA reads as TGTGCCTGGAGTGTACAGGGGTCCTTCTACTTC. Its protein product is CAWSVQGSFYF.

This rearrangement joins TRBV12-3 or TRBV12-4 to TRBJ2-2; tentative D call: TRBD2 (6 bases). CDR3 length: 13 amino acids. V was pared by 7 bases and J by 6 bases, with 12 bases between. CDR3: CASNRGLAGELFF. CDR3 DNA sequence: TGTGCCAGCAACCGGGGACTCGCCGGGGAGCTGTTTTTT.

This clone was seen a few times. The gene calls are TRBV24-1 and TRBJ2-1, with 14 bases matching TRBD2. V shed 4 bases and J 7 bases; nucleotides not matched to a gene: 5. The germline CDR1 and CDR2 sequences are KGHDR and SFDVKD. The CDR3 sequence is 16 residues long. The CDR3 sequence is CATSDPTSGRVNEQFF. Here the CDR3 DNA reads TGTGCCACCAGTGACCCGACTAGCGGGAGGGTTAATGAGCAGTTCTTC.

The J gene is TRBJ1-2, the V gene TRBV4-1; 7 nucleotides align to TRBD1. V shed 0 bases and J 8 bases; nucleotides not matched to a gene: 9. Germline V gene sequence: CDR1 MGHRA, CDR2 YSYEKL. The CDR3 runs 15 residues. CDR3 nucleotides: TGCGCCAGCAGCCAAGATTTTAGGGGGCTCGGAGGCTACACCTTC. This codes for CASSQDFRGLGGYTF.

This clone was observed a few times. J is TRBJ1-6 and V is TRBV5-4, with 7 bases that match TRBD1. The CDR3 is 15 amino acids. Germline V gene data show CDR1 as SGHNT and CDR2 as YYREEE (reference sequence). J gave up 6 bases and V 0 bases, and 3 bases lay outside the gene matches. Written as DNA, the CDR3 is TGTGCCAGCAGCTTGGGGGACAGTTTTAATTCACCCCTCCACTTT. This codes for CASSLGDSFNSPLHF.

V gene TRBV18 combines with J gene TRBJ2-5; TRBD2 matches at 12 bases. With 2 bases clipped from V and 0 bases from J, the junction kept 13 bases outside the gene matches. The CDR3 has 20 residues. In germline, CDR1 is KGHSH, CDR2 LQKENI. CDR3 protein: CASSPIQGLAGPSYQETQYF. The CDR3 DNA is TGTGCCAGCTCACCAATCCAGGGACTAGCGGGCCCGTCGTACCAAGAGACCCAGTACTTC.

Of note for this clone: Other nucleotide sequences in the sample specify the same CDR3. V and J are TRBV9 and TRBJ2-7; 11 bases align to TRBD2. J gave up 0 bases and V 3 bases, and 2 bases lay outside the gene matches. The germline gives CDR1 SGDLS, CDR2 YYNGEE. The CDR3 has 15 amino acids. The CDR3 DNA is TGTGCCAGCAGCGCCGGGACTAGCGGCTCCTACGAGCAGTACTTC. This sequence encodes CASSAGTSGSYEQYF.

The rearrangement uses TRBV12-5 and TRBJ2-1; 7 bases line up with TRBD1. V gave up 5 bases and J gave up 9 bases; unmatched junction bases: 10. CDR3 length: 14 amino acids. Germline CDR1 reads LGHNT; CDR2 reads FRNRAP. CDR3 loop: CASGRRGPVGEQFF. The DNA for the CDR3 is TGTGCTAGTGGTCGAAGGGGGCCGGTGGGTGAGCAGTTCTTC.

The chain is built from TRBV24-1 and TRBJ2-1, with 13 bases aligning to TRBD2. Germline-derived CDR1 and CDR2 are KGHDR and SFDVKD. V gave up 3 bases and J gave up 8 bases; unmatched junction bases: 12. This CDR3 spans 18 amino acids. The CDR3 DNA reads TGTGCCACCAGTGATCAAAAACCGACTAGCGGGAGGATGGATGAGCAGTTCTTC. As protein: CATSDQKPTSGRMDEQFF.

The CDR3: CASSVTGVHGYTF. CDR3 in DNA: TGTGCCAGTAGTGTGACAGGGGTCCATGGCTACACCTTC. This chain uses TRBV19 with TRBJ1-2; 8 bases are shared with TRBD1. V trimming: 5 bases; J trimming: 6 bases; junction bases outside the gene matches: 5. Germline V gene lookup returns CDR1 LNHDA and CDR2 SQIVND (reference sequence). The CDR3 runs to 13 residues.

The chain has TRBV7-2 and TRBJ1-2; D is possibly TRBD1 (6 bases). This CDR3 region has 17 residues. Trimming cost V 2 bases and J 7 bases, with 23 bases left between them. Germline values: CDR1 SGHTA, CDR2 FQGNSA. CDR3 nucleotide sequence: TGTGCCAGCAGCTTATGGGGGAACAGGGTATTGACTCGTGGCTACACCTTC. Amino acids: CASSLWGNRVLTRGYTF.

J is TRBJ2-1 and V is TRBV19; possible D gene TRBD2, 6 bases. Trimming pared 4 bases from V and 12 bases from J, leaving 16 bases between. The germline gives CDR1 LNHDA, CDR2 SQIVND (reference sequence). The length of the CDR3 is 13 residues. The CDR3 sequence: CASSTQTRGLQFF. Written as DNA, the CDR3 is TGTGCCAGTAGTACCCAGACTAGGGGACTGCAGTTCTTC. Using reference TRBV19 and TRBJ2-1 for the parts outside the CDR3, the full variable domain is DGGITQSPKYLFRKEGQNVTLSCEQNLNHDAMYWYRQDPGQGLRLIYYSQIVNDFQKGDIAEGYSVSREKKESFPLTVTSAQKNPTAFYLCASSTQTRGLQFFGPGTRLTVL.

The chain recombines TRBV7-2 with TRBJ1-1, with D unresolved. CDR3 length: 17 amino acids. The V and J ends lost 4 bases and 0 bases respectively, with 18 bases between them. Germline V lookup: CDR1 SGHTA, CDR2 FQGNSA. The CDR3 DNA reads as TGTGCCAGCAGCTACAGACAACCCCACCTTATGAACACTGAAGCTTTCTTT. Its protein product is CASSYRQPHLMNTEAFF.

This clone occurred a few times. The rearrangement uses TRBV11-2 and TRBJ1-2; D possibly corresponds to TRBD1 (5 bases). This CDR3 comprises 16 residues. From germline, CDR1 is SGHAT and CDR2 FQNNGV. V was clipped by 8 bases and J by 4 bases, with 23 bases between them. The CDR3 nucleotides are TGTGCCAGCGCGGCCGGGGGGTTCACAGCAATCTATGGCTACACCTTC. It specifies CASAAGGFTAIYGYTF.

This clone was counted once. The chain is built from TRBV3-1 (or the pseudogene TRBV3-2) and TRBJ2-7; no firm D call. The CDR3 spans 13 residues. Germline-derived CDR1 and CDR2 are LGHDT and YNNKEL (reference sequence). V lost 5 bases and J lost 2, with 10 bases in between. CDR3 DNA sequence: TGTGCCAGCAGCACGACACAGACCTACGAGCAGTACTTC. Its protein product is CASSTTQTYEQYF.

V and J are TRBV5-1 and TRBJ2-1; D call uncertain. Germline V lookup: CDR1 SGHRS, CDR2 YFSETQ. This CDR3 comprises 14 residues. The germline V and J ends were trimmed by 4 bases and 8 bases, with 16 bases remaining between them. The CDR3 coding sequence is TGCGCCAGCAGCCCCCTAACCTTATACGATGAGCAGTTCTTC. It encodes CASSPLTLYDEQFF.

This clone has just a few counts. The chain combines TRBV9 with TRBJ2-1; the match to TRBD2 covers 9 bases. The germline V gene has CDR1 SGDLS and CDR2 YYNGEE. The ends lost 4 bases at V and 7 bases at J; junction bases unmatched: 15. This CDR3 is 17 amino acids long. CDR3 DNA sequence: TGTGCCAGCAGCTGGAGGGGGGGAGCGGGAGGTCCAAATGAGCAGTTCTTC. Its protein is CASSWRGGAGGPNEQFF.